Listed below are T cell receptor beta chains from one sample, sequenced in a study of control samples from healthy donors and cancer patients. This table comes from immunoSEQ multiplex PCR, and its TCRdb copy is limited to in-frame clones, with some not included. The table has roughly 50,000 clones, 95% to 97% seen once. The specimen was blood. The receptors originated from a woman aged 25 to 39 in good health. The CDR3 runs from the conserved cysteine through the conserved F or W. D genes are given only for firm matches. Clone size is not always given. Where it is, it says once, few, many or a class for expanded clones.

clone size | J gene | V gene | D gene | CDR3 DNA | CDR3 protein
NA | TRBJ1-4 | TRBV7-9 | NA | TGTGCCAGCAGCCGGTACGGAACTAATGAAAAACTGTTTTTT | CASSRYGTNEKLFF
NA | TRBJ1-1 | TRBV27 | NA | TGTGCCAGCAGTTCACGGACCCTGAACACTGAAGCTTTCTTT | CASSSRTLNTEAFF
NA | TRBJ1-5 | TRBV24-1 | NA | TGTGCCACCAGTGAGGGCGGGAGCAATCAGCCCCAGCATTTT | CATSEGGSNQPQHF
NA | TRBJ2-7 | TRBV11-1 | TRBD1 | TGTGCCAGCAGCCGCGCCAGGGGGTACTACGAGCAGTACTTC | CASSRARGYYEQYF
NA | TRBJ1-1 | TRBV4-1 | NA | TGCGCCAGCAGCCAAGGGGAGGTCTACGAAGCTTTCTTT | CASSQGEVYEAFF
NA | TRBJ2-3 | TRBV7-3 | TRBD2 | TGTGCCAGCAGCCAAACTAGCGGGAGCCAGTGGGGCACAGATACGCAGTATTTT | CASSQTSGSQWGTDTQYF
NA | TRBJ2-3 | TRBV2 | NA | TGTGCCAGCTCCCCCCCGCCGGGGTTAAGCACAGATACGCAGTATTTT | CASSPPPGLSTDTQYF
NA | TRBJ1-5 | TRBV2 | NA | TGTGCCAGCAGTGAAGTGGGGGGGTTCGGTCAGTCCCAGCATTTT | CASSEVGGFGQSQHF
once | TRBJ1-1 | TRBV19 | NA | TGTGCCAGTAGTAAAGGACAGCTCATGAACACTGAAGCTTTCTTT | CASSKGQLMNTEAFF
NA | TRBJ1-2 | TRBV19 | NA | TGTGCCAGTACAGCAGAATCCTATGGCTACACCTTC | CASTAESYGYTF
NA | TRBJ2-7 | TRBV5-4 | TRBD1 | TGTGCCAGCAGCCCCACCGACAGGGCCAGCGAGCAGTACTTC | CASSPTDRASEQYF
NA | TRBJ2-5 | TRBV28 | NA | TGTGCCAGCAGTTTTGAGGGACTAGAGACCCAGTACTTC | CASSFEGLETQYF
NA | TRBJ1-1 | TRBV14 | NA | TGTGCCAGCAGCCAATTAGCGGGGACTGAAGCTTTCTTT | CASSQLAGTEAFF
NA | TRBJ2-7 | TRBV9 | TRBD2 | TGTGCCAGCAGCGTCGGGACTAGCGGCTACGAGCAGTACTTC | CASSVGTSGYEQYF
NA | TRBJ2-3 | TRBV3-1/TRBV3-2 | TRBD2 | TGTGCCAGCAGCCAGATCCCGGGACTAGGGGCAGATACGCAGTATTTT | CASSQIPGLGADTQYF
once | TRBJ1-2 | TRBV6-5 | TRBD1 | TGTGCCAGCAGTTGGGGACAGCATTATGGCTACACCTTC | CASSWGQHYGYTF
NA | TRBJ2-5 | TRBV18 | NA | TGTGCCAGCTCACCAATGACAGGCTACCAAGAGACCCAGTACTTC | CASSPMTGYQETQYF
NA | TRBJ1-5 | TRBV6-5 | TRBD1 | TGTGCCAGCAGTACAGGGGGGTCTGGGCAGCCCCAGCATTTT | CASSTGGSGQPQHF
NA | TRBJ2-7 | TRBV3-1/TRBV3-2 | NA | TGTGCCAGCAGCCTAGGGGGTCCCGGCGAGCAGTACTTC | CASSLGGPGEQYF
once | TRBJ2-4 | TRBV6-1 | NA | TGTGCCAGCAGTGAAGATAAGGGCTCAGGGGACATTCAGTACTTC | CASSEDKGSGDIQYF
NA | TRBJ2-2 | TRBV4-1 | NA | TGCGCCAGCAGCCAGATGACCCTAGCTTCGAACACCGGGGAGCTGTTTTTT | CASSQMTLASNTGELFF
NA | TRBJ2-7 | TRBV9 | NA | TGTGCCAGCGGATCGGGCCCTTGGGGCTACGAGCAGTACTTC | CASGSGPWGYEQYF
NA | TRBJ2-5 | TRBV28 | TRBD2 | TGTGCCAGCAGTTTTAGCGGGAGGTGGGAGACCCAGTACTTC | CASSFSGRWETQYF
NA | TRBJ2-3 | TRBV5-1 | NA | TGCGCCAGCAGCTTGCACGGGGATACGCAGTATTTT | CASSLHGDTQYF
NA | TRBJ1-1 | TRBV12-3/TRBV12-4 | NA | TGTGCCAGCAGCGAAACCCGGACAAGGGCTTTCTTT | CASSETRTRAFF
NA | TRBJ2-1 | TRBV29-1 | TRBD2 | TGCAGCGTACTCGGGGGGGCCACCCAGAACAATGAGCAGTTCTTC | CSVLGGATQNNEQFF
NA | TRBJ1-1 | TRBV11-1 | TRBD1 | TGTGCCAGCAGCACCCGGACAGGGCCTCTGAACACTGAAGCTTTCTTT | CASSTRTGPLNTEAFF
NA | TRBJ1-1 | TRBV2 | NA | TGTGCCAGCAGTGTTGGATGGAACACTGAAGCTTTCTTT | CASSVGWNTEAFF
NA | TRBJ2-1 | TRBV12-3/TRBV12-4 | NA | TGTGCCAGCAGTAATCAGGGAGACGTCCCGTTCTTC | CASSNQGDVPFF
NA | TRBJ2-5 | TRBV9 | TRBD2 | TGTGCCAGCAGCGTAGTGGCGGGAGGGGAGACCCAGTACTTC | CASSVVAGGETQYF
once | TRBJ1-3 | TRBV6-5 | NA | TGTGCCAGCATTAGGGGGACTCCTGGAAACACCATATATTTT | CASIRGTPGNTIYF
NA | TRBJ2-5 | TRBV20-1 | NA | TGCAGTGCTAGTCTCGTAAAAGAGACCCAGTACTTC | CSASLVKETQYF
NA | TRBJ1-4 | TRBV18 | NA | TGTGCCAGCTCACTGATTCCGGGAGAAAAACTGTTTTTT | CASSLIPGEKLFF
NA | TRBJ2-6 | TRBV6-1 | TRBD1 | TGTGCCAGCAGTGAACATGGGACAGAGTCTGGGGCCAACGTCCTGACTTTC | CASSEHGTESGANVLTF
NA | TRBJ2-7 | TRBV28 | NA | TGTGCCAGCAGATTCCCGGGACCTAACTACGAGCAGTACTTC | CASRFPGPNYEQYF
NA | TRBJ2-5 | TRBV19 | NA | TGTGCCAGTATCGAAGACTGGACCGAGACCCAGTACTTC | CASIEDWTETQYF
NA | TRBJ2-2 | TRBV12-5 | TRBD1 | TGTGCTAGTGGTTTGGTACTTCCCGGGACAGGGCCCGGGGAGCTGTTTTTT | CASGLVLPGTGPGELFF
once | TRBJ1-5 | TRBV4-1 | TRBD1 | TGCGCCAGCAGCTACGACAGGGGTTGGCAGCCCCAGCATTTT | CASSYDRGWQPQHF
NA | TRBJ1-4 | TRBV3-1/TRBV3-2 | NA | TGTGCCAGCAGCCATACCGGGCCTAATGAAAAACTGTTTTTT | CASSHTGPNEKLFF
NA | TRBJ1-2 | TRBV30 | NA | TGTGCCTGGAGTTTGGCAGTTCCAGGCTACACCTTC | CAWSLAVPGYTF
NA | TRBJ1-4 | TRBV6-5 | NA | TGTGCCAGCACCTTGACTCAACGGGAAAAACTGTTTTTT | CASTLTQREKLFF
NA | TRBJ2-3 | TRBV28 | TRBD2 | TGTGCCAGCAGTCACCTTAGCGGGAGGGGGACAGATACGCAGTATTTT | CASSHLSGRGTDTQYF
NA | TRBJ2-1 | TRBV9 | TRBD1 | TGTGCCAGCAGCGTGACAGGGCACAATGAGCAGTTCTTC | CASSVTGHNEQFF
NA | TRBJ2-2 | TRBV2 | TRBD2 | TGTGCCAGCAGTTCGGGACTAGCGGGTGTAGTCGGGGAGCTGTTTTTT | CASSSGLAGVVGELFF
NA | TRBJ2-7 | TRBV10-2 | TRBD1 | TGCGCCAGCAGTGAGGAAGCCGGGACAGGGACCTACGAGCAGTACTTC | CASSEEAGTGTYEQYF
NA | TRBJ2-3 | TRBV19 | NA | TGTGCCAGTAGTCTGGGGGGAGGCACAGATACGCAGTATTTT | CASSLGGGTDTQYF
NA | TRBJ2-3 | TRBV28 | NA | TGTGCCAGCAGTTTAGATCTAGCAGGGGGCACAGATACGCAGTATTTT | CASSLDLAGGTDTQYF
NA | TRBJ2-3 | TRBV5-1 | TRBD2 | TGCGCCAGCAGCTGGCGGGGAGCGGGGGCTCCCACCCCAGATACGCAGTATTTT | CASSWRGAGAPTPDTQYF
NA | TRBJ1-5 | TRBV6-5 | TRBD1 | TGTGCCAGCAGTCCGGACAGGTCGTATCAGCCCCAGCATTTT | CASSPDRSYQPQHF
NA | TRBJ2-6 | TRBV19 | NA | TGTGCCAGTAGTATAGTTGGAAGCTCTGGGGCCAACGTCCTGACTTTC | CASSIVGSSGANVLTF
NA | TRBJ1-3 | TRBV13 | TRBD1 | TGTGCCAGCAGCGACGGACAGGGCCACAGCTCTGGAAACACCATATATTTT | CASSDGQGHSSGNTIYF
NA | TRBJ2-7 | TRBV5-1 | TRBD1 | TGCGCCAGCAGCCCCGGGACAGGGGAAAATGGCGAGCAGTACTTC | CASSPGTGENGEQYF
NA | TRBJ1-6 | TRBV19 | NA | TGTGCCAGTAGTACCGTAGGGGACACTGGCTCACCCCTCCACTTT | CASSTVGDTGSPLHF
once | TRBJ2-2 | TRBV9 | TRBD1 | TGTGCCAGCAGCGTAGAGCCAGGGGGCCTCACCGGGGAGCTGTTTTTT | CASSVEPGGLTGELFF
NA | TRBJ2-3 | TRBV5-1 | TRBD2 | TGCGCCAGCAGAAATGGAAGAGGCGTAGCGGGCCAAACAGATACGCAGTATTTT | CASRNGRGVAGQTDTQYF
NA | TRBJ1-4 | TRBV2 | NA | TGTGCCAGCAGTGCGGGGGCAACTAATGAAAAACTGTTTTTT | CASSAGATNEKLFF
NA | TRBJ2-1 | TRBV11-2 | NA | TGTGCCAGCAGCTTAGCCGGGACATCCTACAATGAGCAGTTCTTC | CASSLAGTSYNEQFF
once | TRBJ2-7 | TRBV30 | TRBD1 | TGTGCCTGGAGTGTTTTAGGACAGGCGTCTCGCGAGCAGTACTTC | CAWSVLGQASREQYF
NA | TRBJ1-6 | TRBV10-3 | NA | TGTGCCATCAGGGGGACGTTTAATTCACCCCTCCACTTT | CAIRGTFNSPLHF
NA | TRBJ2-5 | TRBV2 | NA | TGTGCCAGCAGACGGAGGCAAGAGACCCAGTACTTC | CASRRRQETQYF